The rows below give T cell receptor beta chains drawn from one sample of a study of blood T cells in healthy people across ages. TCRdb reprocessed the 5' RACE reads with MiXCR, giving one entry per CDR3 protein. The sample contains roughly 1.5 million distinct CDR3 sequences, approximately 43% of which appear only once. The sequencing input was blood. The source is a woman younger than 30 in good health. Each CDR3 is given with its conserved first and last residue. A D gene is named only where the DNA matches it firmly. Expanded clones are given a class, and other clones once, few, many or no size at all.

TRBV7-9	.	.	TRBJ2-3	CASSRSGPTDTQYF	TGTGCCAGCAGCCGGTCTGGGCCCACAGATACGCAGTATTTT
TRBV6-5	.	.	TRBJ1-4	CASSYSRWSAVNEKLFF	TGTGCCAGCAGTTACTCGAGATGGTCGGCAGTTAATGAAAAACTGTTTTTT
TRBV28	.	few	TRBJ2-7	CASRTRRYEQYF	TGTGCCAGCAGGACTCGGAGGTACGAGCAGTACTTC
TRBV4-1	.	.	TRBJ2-5	CASSQGTGLGETQYF	TGCGCCAGCAGCCAAGGGACGGGATTAGGGGAGACCCAGTACTTC
TRBV7-6	.	few	TRBJ1-1	CASSEGFLGTEAFF	TGTGCCAGCAGCGAGGGGTTCTTGGGCACTGAAGCTTTCTTT
TRBV5-1	.	.	TRBJ2-4	CASSSLLSRGIDVAKNIQYF	TGCGCCAGCAGCTCCCTATTGTCCCGGGGAATTGATGTGGCCAAAAACATTCAGTACTTC
TRBV7-9	.	few	TRBJ1-5	CASSLGQFQPQHF	TGTGCCAGCAGCTTAGGTCAGTTCCAGCCCCAGCATTTT
TRBV28	TRBD2	.	TRBJ2-1	CASTQLAGAKNEQFF	TGTGCCAGCACCCAACTAGCGGGAGCAAAGAATGAGCAGTTCTTC
TRBV12-3/TRBV12-4	.	once	TRBJ2-2	CASSLKVFESNTGELFF	TGTGCCAGCAGTTTAAAGGTATTCGAGTCGAACACCGGGGAGCTGTTTTTT
TRBV7-2	.	many	TRBJ2-1	CASSLSPGNEQFF	TGTGCCAGCAGCTTATCGCCGGGGAATGAGCAGTTCTTC
TRBV11-2	TRBD2	.	TRBJ2-1	CASSRLAGPEQFF	TGTGCCAGCAGCCGATTAGCGGGGCCAGAGCAGTTCTTC
TRBV2	.	once	TRBJ2-5	CASSDRGGNPSVQYF	TGTGCCAGCAGTGACCGGGGCGGAAACCCTTCGGTGCAGTACTTC
TRBV30	.	few	TRBJ2-1	CAWSTGSEQFF	TGTGCCTGGAGTACGGGCTCTGAGCAGTTCTTC
TRBV7-2	.	.	TRBJ2-1	CASSLYNSLSEQFF	TGTGCCAGCAGCTTATATAACAGTTTGAGTGAGCAGTTCTTC
TRBV5-1	TRBD1	few	TRBJ1-2	CASSLPGQDLLNYGYTF	TGCGCCAGCAGCTTGCCGGGACAGGACCTCCTTAACTATGGCTACACCTTC
TRBV12-3/TRBV12-4	.	.	TRBJ2-5	CASRGGFQETQYF	TGTGCCAGCAGAGGAGGCTTCCAAGAGACCCAGTACTTC
TRBV12-3/TRBV12-4	.	few	TRBJ2-7	CASSLRTETYEQYF	TGTGCCAGCAGTTTGAGGACAGAGACCTACGAGCAGTACTTC
TRBV4-1	TRBD2	.	TRBJ2-3	CASSQDEPSGVDTQYF	TGCGCCAGCAGCCAAGATGAACCTAGCGGGGTGGATACGCAGTATTTT
TRBV12-3/TRBV12-4	.	.	TRBJ1-1	CASSFQGFGTEAFF	TGTGCCAGCAGTTTCCAGGGTTTTGGAACTGAAGCTTTCTTT
TRBV27	.	.	TRBJ1-1	CASSSGRARSTEAFF	TGTGCCAGCAGTTCAGGCAGGGCGAGAAGTACTGAAGCTTTCTTT
TRBV28	.	.	TRBJ2-7	CASYGTVGRYEQYF	TGTGCCAGTTATGGGACCGTGGGCCGTTACGAGCAGTACTTC
TRBV20-1	.	.	TRBJ1-5	CSAPQGINQPQHF	TGCAGTGCCCCACAGGGTATCAATCAGCCCCAGCATTTT
TRBV20-1	TRBD1	few	TRBJ2-3	CSAWDSTTDTQYF	TGCAGTGCTTGGGACAGTACCACAGATACGCAGTATTTT
TRBV2	TRBD1	.	TRBJ2-4	CASSLTRTGGNIQYF	TGTGCCAGCAGTCTCACCCGGACAGGGGGAAACATTCAGTACTTC
TRBV6-2/TRBV6-3	.	.	TRBJ1-1	CASSYGVGEAFF	TGTGCCAGCAGTTACGGGGTCGGTGAAGCTTTCTTT
TRBV5-6	.	.	TRBJ2-1	CASSPSGLLGNEQFF	TGTGCCAGCAGCCCGTCTGGACTCCTAGGGAATGAGCAGTTCTTC
TRBV5-1	TRBD2	.	TRBJ2-1	CACSFLAGGSSYNEQFF	TGCGCCTGCAGCTTCTTAGCGGGGGGGAGCTCCTACAATGAGCAGTTCTTC
TRBV20-1	.	few	TRBJ1-2	CSVPETYGYTF	TGCAGTGTGCCGGAGACCTATGGCTACACCTTC
TRBV5-6	TRBD2	few	TRBJ2-1	CASSRSGRAYNEQFF	TGTGCCAGCAGCAGGAGCGGGAGGGCCTACAATGAGCAGTTCTTC
TRBV4-3	.	.	TRBJ2-2	CASSQAREGVYTGELFF	TGCGCCAGCAGCCAAGCAAGGGAAGGGGTCTACACCGGGGAGCTGTTTTTT
TRBV20-1	.	.	TRBJ2-2	CSARDPRGTGELFF	TGCAGTGCTAGAGATCCAAGGGGGACCGGGGAGCTGTTTTTT
TRBV7-2	.	once	TRBJ1-2	CASSLRQLASWGYTF	TGTGCCAGCAGCCTTAGACAGCTCGCCTCCTGGGGCTACACCTTC
TRBV7-9	TRBD2	.	TRBJ2-1	CASSLPPGLAEHNEQFF	TGTGCCAGCAGCTTACCTCCGGGACTAGCGGAACACAATGAGCAGTTCTTC
TRBV20-1	.	few	TRBJ2-1	CSARDSEGVRDNEQFF	TGCAGTGCTAGAGATAGCGAGGGGGTAAGGGACAATGAGCAGTTCTTC
TRBV20-1	.	few	TRBJ1-1	CSARPPLGTEAFF	TGCAGTGCTAGACCACCCCTTGGCACTGAAGCTTTCTTT
TRBV30	TRBD1	once	TRBJ2-1	CAWDPGQGRYNEQFF	TGTGCCTGGGACCCGGGACAGGGAAGGTACAATGAGCAGTTCTTC
TRBV20-1	TRBD2	once	TRBJ2-1	CSATTSGKVLNEQFF	TGCAGTGCTACGACTAGCGGGAAAGTCTTGAATGAGCAGTTCTTC
TRBV10-3	.	.	TRBJ2-2	CATGSGELFF	TGTGCCACCGGATCCGGGGAGCTGTTTTTT
TRBV5-1	TRBD2	.	TRBJ2-3	CASSWDLAGEADTQYF	TGCGCCAGCAGCTGGGACCTAGCGGGGGAGGCAGATACGCAGTATTTT
TRBV12-3/TRBV12-4	.	.	TRBJ1-1	CASSLKGRHTTAFF	TGTGCCAGCAGTTTAAAGGGGCGGCATACCACCGCTTTCTTT
TRBV6-5	.	few	TRBJ1-1	CASSYSLGEAFF	TGTGCCAGCAGTTACAGCTTAGGAGAAGCTTTCTTT
TRBV27	.	.	TRBJ1-5	CASSLKPTDSNQPQHF	TGTGCCAGCAGTTTAAAACCGACAGATAGCAATCAGCCCCAGCATTTT
TRBV18	TRBD1	.	TRBJ1-2	CASSPPGQGAHGYTF	TGTGCCAGCTCACCTCCGGGGCAGGGGGCGCATGGCTACACCTTC
TRBV4-3	.	.	TRBJ1-4	CASSVGADGANEKLFF	TGCGCCAGCAGCGTAGGGGCGGACGGGGCTAATGAAAAACTGTTTTTT
TRBV3-1	.	.	TRBJ2-3	CASSQDWGSGSTDTRYF	.
TRBV29-1	.	few	TRBJ2-1	CSVEIRQNPPYNEQFF	TGCAGCGTTGAAATCAGACAGAATCCCCCCTACAATGAGCAGTTCTTC
TRBV4-1	.	.	TRBJ2-7	CASSQAFQAITYEQYF	TGCGCCAGCAGCCAAGCCTTCCAGGCAATTACCTACGAGCAGTACTTC
TRBV7-2	.	.	TRBJ2-5	CASSLRWTVVYQETQYF	TGTGCCAGCAGCTTGCGCTGGACAGTAGTGTACCAAGAGACCCAGTACTTC
TRBV27	.	few	TRBJ1-5	CASREPGQPQHF	TGTGCCAGCCGGGAGCCGGGTCAGCCCCAGCATTTT
TRBV6-5	.	.	TRBJ1-4	CASSYHGGSNEKLFF	TGTGCCAGCAGTTACCATGGGGGGTCTAATGAAAAACTGTTTTTT
TRBV28	.	few	TRBJ2-7	CASSWGRKLYEQYF	TGTGCCAGCTCTTGGGGGAGAAAACTATACGAGCAGTACTTC
TRBV20-1	.	.	TRBJ2-5	CSAKRWETQYF	TGCAGTGCCAAGAGGTGGGAGACCCAGTACTTC
TRBV6-5	.	many	TRBJ2-1	CASSYTGVFYNEQFF	TGTGCCAGCAGTTACACCGGGGTGTTCTACAATGAGCAGTTCTTC
TRBV6-2/TRBV6-3	TRBD2	.	TRBJ2-7	CATGLAGDYEQYF	TGTGCCACCGGACTAGCGGGGGACTACGAGCAGTACTTC
TRBV15	TRBD1	.	TRBJ1-3	CATSEGQGGSGNTIYF	TGTGCCACCAGCGAGGGACAGGGCGGCTCTGGAAACACCATATATTTT
TRBV7-2	.	few	TRBJ1-2	CASSPQQGPYGYTF	TGTGCCAGCAGCCCGCAACAGGGCCCCTATGGCTACACCTTC
TRBV7-2	.	few	TRBJ2-7	CASSRGPTGAYEQYF	TGTGCCAGCAGCCGGGGACCCACTGGGGCTTACGAGCAGTACTTC
TRBV5-5	.	.	TRBJ1-2	CASRRQQSYGYTF	TGTGCCAGCAGGAGACAGCAATCCTATGGCTACACCTTC
TRBV7-2	TRBD1	.	TRBJ1-2	CASGPMTGFYGYTF	TGTGCCAGCGGCCCAATGACAGGGTTCTATGGCTACACCTTC